The present entry profiles one TCR beta chain with its context. One end of the junction varies from germline; a read error may be responsible. Measured with immunoSEQ multiplex PCR; TCRdb has only the in-frame clones, and not every one. The data show over 95,000 clones, with about 50% seen just once and about 40% held by the top ten. The data stem from a study of cytotoxic CD8 clonotypes in ibrutinib-treated CLL. Study-level information: Response sampling took place at median 12 months of treatment, range 6 to 36.

Library input was about 2 micrograms of DNA from cryopreserved PBMCs. The CDR3 is 15 residues long. In germline, CDR1 is SSHAT, CDR2 FNYEAQ (reference sequence). Sequencing used PBMCs, obtained after 24 months of ibrutinib treatment. The receptor comes from a human donor with chronic lymphocytic leukemia. The chain uses TRBV7-7 and TRBJ2-7, with TRBD2 as a possible D gene (5 bases). In DNA, the CDR3 is TGTGCTAGCAGCGTAGCAAGTTATTCCGGGGACGAGCAGTACTTC. It encodes CASSVASYSGDEQYF. The variable domain in full, with the rest retrieved from reference TRBV7-7 and TRBJ2-7, is GAGVSQSPRYKVTKRGQDVTLRCDPISSHATLYWYQQALGQGPEFLTYFNYEAQPDKSGLPSDRFSAERPEGSISTLTIQRTEQRDSAMYRCASSVASYSGDEQYFGPGTRLTVT.